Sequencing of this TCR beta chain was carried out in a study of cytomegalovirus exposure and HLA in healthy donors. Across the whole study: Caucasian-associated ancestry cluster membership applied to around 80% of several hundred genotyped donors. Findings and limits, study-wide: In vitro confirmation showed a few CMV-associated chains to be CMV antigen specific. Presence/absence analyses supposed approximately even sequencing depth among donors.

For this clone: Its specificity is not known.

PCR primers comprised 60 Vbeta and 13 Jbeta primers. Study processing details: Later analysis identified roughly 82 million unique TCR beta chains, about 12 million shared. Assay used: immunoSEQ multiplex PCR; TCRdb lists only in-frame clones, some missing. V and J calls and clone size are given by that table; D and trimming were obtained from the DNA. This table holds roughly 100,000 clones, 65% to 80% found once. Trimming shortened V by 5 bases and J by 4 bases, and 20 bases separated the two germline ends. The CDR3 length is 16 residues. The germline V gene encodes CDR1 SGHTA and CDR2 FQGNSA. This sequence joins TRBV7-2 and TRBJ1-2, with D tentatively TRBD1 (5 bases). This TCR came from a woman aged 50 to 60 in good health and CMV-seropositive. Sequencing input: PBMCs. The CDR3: CASSQGASRDFYGYTF. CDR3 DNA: TGTGCCAGCAGCCAAGGGGCGAGCAGGGACTTCTATGGCTACACCTTC.